Listed below are T cell receptor beta chains from one sample, sequenced in a study of CD8 T cells in ankylosing spondylitis. TCRdb re-called the 5' RACE reads with MiXCR, one entry per CDR3 protein. The sample records around 250,000 distinct CDR3 sequences, roughly a tenth being singletons. The sequenced sample consisted of blood, either unsorted or a sorted T cell fraction (not recorded which). These receptors all stem from a male donor with ankylosing spondylitis or in good health (not recorded which). CDR3s include the opening cysteine and the closing phenylalanine or tryptophan. D genes are given only for firm matches. Some rows mark clone size as missing; the rest say once, few, many or name a class of expanded clone.

v_gene,j_gene,d_gene,abundance,CDR3nt,CDR3aa
TRBV15,TRBJ1-1,-,many,TGTGCCACCAGCAGAGGAATACAGACGAACACTGAAGCTTTCTTT,CATSRGIQTNTEAFF
TRBV5-1,TRBJ2-5,TRBD1,many,TGCGCCAGCAGCTTGCCCCCGACAGGGCGTTTATCATTGGTAATACAAGAGACCCAGTACTTC,CASSLPPTGRLSLVIQETQYF
TRBV6-6,TRBJ2-7,-,many,TGTGCCAGCACCCCTAACTCCTACGAGCAGTACTTC,CASTPNSYEQYF
TRBV7-9,TRBJ2-5,-,few,TGTGCCAGCAGCTTGGGTCTCGACGTTCAAGAGACCCAGTACTTC,CASSLGLDVQETQYF
TRBV4-1,TRBJ1-5,-,few,TGCGCCAGCAGCCAAATTTCACGTAATCAGCCCCAGCATTTT,CASSQISRNQPQHF
TRBV7-9,TRBJ2-1,-,many,TGTGCCAGCAGCTCTCGCCCCGGGCATGACAATGAGCAGTTCTTC,CASSSRPGHDNEQFF
TRBV3-1,TRBJ2-1,TRBD2,many,TGTGCCAGCAGCCCCCAGCGGGGGGCCTATGAGCAGTTCTTC,CASSPQRGAYEQFF
TRBV20-1,TRBJ2-5,-,many,TGCAGTGCTAGTGGCTGGCGCGAGACCCAGTACTTC,CSASGWRETQYF
TRBV30,TRBJ1-4,-,once,TGTGCCTGGAGTAGAAAGGGGTATAATGAAAAACTGTTTTTT,CAWSRKGYNEKLFF
TRBV5-1,TRBJ2-5,-,many,TGCGCCAGCAGCCGTAGCGGGACAGGAGAGACCCAGTACTTC,CASSRSGTGETQYF
TRBV4-1,TRBJ2-7,TRBD2,-,TGCGCCAGCAGCCAACCGACTAGCGGAACCTACGAGCAGTACTTC,CASSQPTSGTYEQYF
TRBV7-9,TRBJ2-3,TRBD2,few,TGTGCCAGCAGCCCCTGGCCGCGGGGGGGAAAAGATACGCAGTATTTT,CASSPWPRGGKDTQYF
TRBV28,TRBJ2-2,TRBD2,many,TGTGCCAGCAGTTTAGTCGGGGGGGGTAACACCGGGGAGCTGTTTTTT,CASSLVGGGNTGELFF
TRBV5-1,TRBJ2-5,TRBD2,-,TGCGCCAGCAGTTGGGGCCTCCGGGGGGGTCAAGAGACCCAGTACTTC,CASSWGLRGGQETQYF
TRBV4-1,TRBJ2-5,-,many,TGCGCCAGCAGCCAGACGTATGGGACCCAGTACTTC,CASSQTYGTQYF
TRBV29-1,TRBJ1-5,-,few,TGCAGCGTTGCTTACGGGCGGGCTGAGACCCAGCATTTT,CSVAYGRAETQHF
TRBV3-1,TRBJ2-7,TRBD1,-,TGTGCCTGCAGCCAAGTACTACAGGGGGGCTACGAGCAGTACTTC,CACSQVLQGGYEQYF
TRBV5-1,TRBJ2-3,-,many,TGCGCCAGCAGCTTGGAGCCCAGCACAGATACGCAGTATTTT,CASSLEPSTDTQYF
TRBV7-8,TRBJ2-2,-,many,TGTGCCAGCAGCTTTAGGGAGAACACCGGGGAGCTGTTTTTT,CASSFRENTGELFF
TRBV9,TRBJ1-6,TRBD1,many,TGTGCCAGCAGCGTTCTCGGACAGGGAGGTAATTCACCCCTCCACTTT,CASSVLGQGGNSPLHF
TRBV5-1,TRBJ2-7,-,-,TGCGCCAGCAGTGCCGGGACAAACACCTACGAGCAGTACTTC,CASSAGTNTYEQYF
TRBV5-6,TRBJ2-1,TRBD2,many,TGTGCCAGCAGCTTGTCCGGGAGGGAATTCAATGAGCAGTTCTTC,CASSLSGREFNEQFF
TRBV18,TRBJ2-3,TRBD2,-,TGTGCCAGCTCACGGAGCGGGGGCCCAGATACGCAGTATTTT,CASSRSGGPDTQYF